This T cell receptor beta chain came from a study of cytomegalovirus exposure and HLA in healthy donors. This CDR3 contains 14 residues. Germline values: CDR1 SGHRS, CDR2 YFSETQ. V lost 5 bases and J 2 bases, leaving 13 bases between the germline ends. PCR amplification relied on 60 Vbeta primers (plus 13 Jbeta primers). TCRdb keeps only in-frame clones here, not all; method: immunoSEQ multiplex PCR. The table lists some 110,000 clones, around three quarters of them singletons. The sample comprised PBMCs. The chain has TRBV5-1 and TRBJ2-5; D remains ambiguous. The origin of this receptor is a woman aged 18-35 years in good health and CMV-seropositive. Written as DNA, the CDR3 is TGCGCCAGCAGATCGGTGGGCTCGCAAGAGACCCAGTACTTC. Translating it yields CASRSVGSQETQYF.